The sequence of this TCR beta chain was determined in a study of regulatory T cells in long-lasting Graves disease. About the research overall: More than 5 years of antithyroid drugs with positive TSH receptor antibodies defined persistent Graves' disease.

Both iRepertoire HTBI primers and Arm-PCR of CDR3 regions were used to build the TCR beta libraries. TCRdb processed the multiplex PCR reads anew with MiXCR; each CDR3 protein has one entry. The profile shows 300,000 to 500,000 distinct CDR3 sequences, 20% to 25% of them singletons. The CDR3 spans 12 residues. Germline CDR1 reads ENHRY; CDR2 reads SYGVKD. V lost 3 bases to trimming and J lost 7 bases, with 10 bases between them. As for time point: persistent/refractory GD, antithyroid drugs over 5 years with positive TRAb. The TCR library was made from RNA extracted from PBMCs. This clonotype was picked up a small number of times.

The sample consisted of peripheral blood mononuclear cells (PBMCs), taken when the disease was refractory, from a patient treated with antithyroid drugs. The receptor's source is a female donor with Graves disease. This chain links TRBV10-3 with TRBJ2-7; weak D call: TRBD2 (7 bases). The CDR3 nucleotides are TGTGCCATCAGTGAAAGGGGGGGGGAGCAGTACTTC. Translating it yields CAISERGGEQYF.